This TCR beta chain is drawn from a study of cytomegalovirus exposure and HLA in healthy donors. Study details: About 80 million unique TCRs from HLA-typed donors made up an early data release.

In its sample, this clone was seen a few times. Looked up from germline, CDR1 is LGHNA and CDR2 is YSLEER. CDR3 length: 15 amino acids. Trimming at V came to 1 base and at J to 6 bases, leaving 1 base not matched to a gene. Vbeta (60) and Jbeta (13) primers were used in the PCR. Assay: immunoSEQ multiplex PCR; the TCRdb copy retains only in-frame clones and omits some. The sample yields some 120,000 clones, roughly four fifths seen once. This chain connects TRBV4-3 to TRBJ2-2; TRBD1 matches 11 bases. The source of this sequence is a male donor in good health and CMV-seropositive. Input material: PBMCs. CDR3 DNA: TGCGCCAGCAGCCAAGCGGGACAGGGGGCCGGGGAGCTGTTTTTT. It is translated as CASSQAGQGAGELFF.